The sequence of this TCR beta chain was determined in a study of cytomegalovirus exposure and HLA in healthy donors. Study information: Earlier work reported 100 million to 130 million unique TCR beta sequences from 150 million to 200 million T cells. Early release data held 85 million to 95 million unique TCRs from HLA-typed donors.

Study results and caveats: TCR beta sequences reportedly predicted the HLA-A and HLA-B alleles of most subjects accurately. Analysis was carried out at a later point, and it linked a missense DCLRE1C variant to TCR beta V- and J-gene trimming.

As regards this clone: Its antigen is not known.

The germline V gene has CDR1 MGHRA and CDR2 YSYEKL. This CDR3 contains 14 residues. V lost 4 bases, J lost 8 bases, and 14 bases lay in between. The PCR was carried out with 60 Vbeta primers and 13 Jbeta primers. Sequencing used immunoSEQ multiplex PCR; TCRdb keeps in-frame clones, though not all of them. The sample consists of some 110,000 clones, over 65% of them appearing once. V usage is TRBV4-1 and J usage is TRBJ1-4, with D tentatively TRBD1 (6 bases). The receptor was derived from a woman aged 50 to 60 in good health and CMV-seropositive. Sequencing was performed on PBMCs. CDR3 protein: CASSPGTIDEKLFF. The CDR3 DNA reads TGCGCCAGCAGCCCCGGGACAATAGACGAAAAACTGTTTTTT.